Shown below are 20 T cell receptor beta chains from a single sample sequenced in a study of beta chain features in type 1 diabetes. The authors reverse transcribed all of the isolated RNA, so sequencing captured expressed TCRB transcripts. Libraries were prepared by immunoSEQ multiplex PCR; TCRdb keeps only in-frame clonotypes and omits some of them. The data contain under 250,000 clones, roughly 30% of them seen just once; the ten biggest clones take up approximately 4%. The sequencing sample was made of central memory CD4+ T cells from blood. The receptors shown here come from a man younger than 40 in good health.

At least ten counts were recorded for this clone. The chain combines TRBV7-2 with TRBJ2-3; 10 positions match TRBD2. Unmatched junction bases numbered 12, after V lost 6 bases and J lost 6 bases. Germline V gene sequence: CDR1 SGHTA, CDR2 FQGNSA. This CDR3 has 16 amino acids. In DNA form, the CDR3 reads TGTGCCAGCAGTACAACGAGCGGGGGGGCTAGGGATACGCAGTATTTT. This sequence encodes CASSTTSGGARDTQYF.

The chain combines TRBV11-2 with TRBJ1-2; D not resolved. Trimming stripped 5 bases from V and 2 bases from J, with 6 bases between. CDR1 is SGHAT, CDR2 FQNNGV, per germline. The CDR3 runs 12 residues. As DNA, the CDR3 is TGTGCCAGCAGCGCAGAGAACTATGGCTACACCTTC. Translated, it gives CASSAENYGYTF. Looking up the rest from reference TRBV11-2 and TRBJ1-2 gives the full variable domain: EAGVAQSPRYKIIEKRQSVAFWCNPISGHATLYWYQQILGQGPKLLIQFQNNGVVDDSQLPKDRFSAERLKGVDSTLKIQPAKLEDSAVYLCASSAENYGYTFGSGTRLTVV.

This clone was picked up many times. The V and J genes are TRBV5-1 and TRBJ2-7; TRBD2 is a possible D gene (6 bases). CDR3 size: 13 residues. The V gene lost 0 bases and the J gene lost 5 bases, with 9 bases spanning the gap. The germline V gene encodes CDR1 SGHRS and CDR2 YFSETQ. CDR3 protein: CASSLVSSDEQYF. CDR3 in DNA: TGCGCCAGCAGCTTGGTATCTAGCGACGAGCAGTACTTC. Drawing the rest from reference TRBV5-1 and TRBJ2-7, the complete variable domain is KAGVTQTPRYLIKTRGQQVTLSCSPISGHRSVSWYQQTPGQGLQFLFEYFSETQRNKGNFPGRFSGRQFSNSRSEMNVSTLELGDSALYLCASSLVSSDEQYFGPGTRLTVT.

This chain links TRBV6-1 with TRBJ1-4; 7 bases match TRBD1. The germline V gene has CDR1 MNHNS and CDR2 SASEGT. With V trimmed by 5 bases and J by 7 bases, 7 bases remained unmatched. The CDR3 consists of 14 residues. This chain's CDR3 is CASSPTGSGEKLFF. The CDR3 DNA reads TGTGCCAGCAGTCCGACAGGGAGTGGTGAAAAACTGTTTTTT.

This clone turned up a few times. V usage is TRBV9 and J usage is TRBJ2-7; 10 bases agree with TRBD2. J gave up 2 bases and V 3 bases, and 2 bases lay outside the gene matches. This CDR3 region has 14 residues. Germline CDR1 reads SGDLS; CDR2 reads YYNGEE. CDR3 amino acids: CASSGTSGTYEQYF. In nucleotides, the CDR3 is TGTGCCAGCAGCGGGACTAGCGGCACCTACGAGCAGTACTTC.

This clone was detected only a few times. The chain carries TRBV7-2 and TRBJ2-1; the D is unclear. Germline-derived CDR1 and CDR2 are SGHTA and FQGNSA. This CDR3 contains 14 residues. Trimming took 0 bases from V and 11 from J, leaving 14 bases between them. The CDR3 loop reads CASSLAADGRKQFF. The DNA of the CDR3 is TGTGCCAGCAGCTTAGCGGCCGACGGCAGGAAGCAGTTCTTC.

In this sample, this clone turned up once. The chain carries TRBV7-2 and TRBJ1-1, with TRBD1 as a possible D gene (5 bases). The V end was cut by 3 bases, the J end by 1 base, with 12 bases between. Looked up from germline, CDR1 is SGHTA and CDR2 is FQGNSA. This CDR3 is built from 15 residues. The CDR3 nucleotides are TGTGCCAGCAGCTTGGGAGGGGCGAGGAACACTGAAGCTTTCTTT. Encoded protein: CASSLGGARNTEAFF.

The rearrangement links TRBV4-2 to TRBJ2-3, with 8 bases aligning to TRBD2. Germline CDR1 is LGHNA and CDR2 is YNFKEQ. This CDR3 is built from 17 residues. J was trimmed by 0 bases and V by 2 bases; bases with no gene match: 7. Here the CDR3 DNA reads TGTGCCAGCAGCCAAAACCTACTAGCGGACAGCACAGATACGCAGTATTTT. It yields the protein CASSQNLLADSTDTQYF.

V is TRBV30 and J is TRBJ2-1, with D possibly TRBD2 on 6 matching bases. Germline CDR1 GTSNPN, CDR2 SVGIG (reference sequence). The germline V and J ends were trimmed by 4 bases and 9 bases, with 22 bases remaining between them. This CDR3 region has 15 residues. The CDR3 DNA is TGTGCCTGGAATCACGGGGGAGACTTCGGGAGTGAGCAGTTCTTC. It codes for CAWNHGGDFGSEQFF. The entire variable domain, with the rest obtained from reference TRBV30 and TRBJ2-1, is as follows: SQTIHQWPATLVQPVGSPLSLECTVEGTSNPNLYWYRQAAGRGLQLLFYSVGIGQISSEVPQNLSASRPQDRQFILSSKKLLLSDSGFYLCAWNHGGDFGSEQFFGPGTRLTVL.

This clone showed up just a few times. The V gene is TRBV7-2, the J gene TRBJ2-1, with a possible D match to TRBD1 (6 bases). The CDR3 extends over 15 amino acids. V was clipped by 5 bases and J by 6 bases, with 17 bases between them. CDR1 and CDR2 (germline): SGHTA, FQGNSA. The CDR3 region is CASSPDRQVANEQFF. The CDR3 DNA reads as TGTGCCAGCAGCCCGGACCGACAGGTAGCCAATGAGCAGTTCTTC.

The chain is built from TRBV4-2 and TRBJ2-1; D ambiguous. This CDR3 is built from 15 residues. Germline V lookup: CDR1 LGHNA, CDR2 YNFKEQ. V was shortened by 0 bases and J by 3 bases, with 9 bases between the two germline ends. The CDR3 sequence is CASSQEVISYNEQFF. In DNA form, the CDR3 reads TGTGCCAGCAGCCAAGAGGTAATTAGCTACAATGAGCAGTTCTTC.

This rearrangement joins TRBV7-9 to TRBJ2-5; 7 nucleotides match TRBD1. The CDR3 consists of 15 residues. Germline V gene data show CDR1 as SEHNR and CDR2 as FQNEAQ (reference sequence). The V gene end was trimmed by 4 bases and the J gene end by 0 bases; junction bases not matched to a gene: 5. CDR3: CASSSRTGYQETQYF. The CDR3, as DNA: TGTGCCAGCAGCTCTCGGACAGGCTACCAAGAGACCCAGTACTTC.

This clone has more than one count but fewer than ten. The gene calls are TRBV5-4 and TRBJ2-1, with 10 bases identical to TRBD2. V shed 4 bases, J shed 9 bases, and the junction held 10 bases outside the gene matches. Germline-derived CDR1 and CDR2 are SGHNT and YYREEE (reference sequence). There are 15 residues in the CDR3. The CDR3 protein is CASSPSGTSEGEQFF. The CDR3 DNA is TGTGCCAGCAGCCCTAGCGGGACTAGCGAGGGTGAGCAGTTCTTC. Full variable domain (rest looked up from reference TRBV5-4 and TRBJ2-1): ETGVTQSPTHLIKTRGQQVTLRCSSQSGHNTVSWYQQALGQGPQFIFQYYREEENGRGNFPPRFSGLQFPNYSSELNVNALELDDSALYLCASSPSGTSEGEQFFGPGTRLTVL.

The chain is built from TRBV7-2 and TRBJ1-5; TRBD1 matches at 10 bases. The CDR3 loop spans 17 amino acids. The germline V gene has CDR1 SGHTA and CDR2 FQGNSA. Losses at the gene ends were 1 base for V and 1 base for J; bases not matched to a gene: 4. The CDR3 loop is CASSLEGDRGSNQPQHF. The CDR3 nucleotides are TGTGCCAGCAGCTTAGAAGGGGACAGGGGAAGCAATCAGCCCCAGCATTTT.

The gene calls are TRBV18 and TRBJ2-7; 7 bases are a match to TRBD2. The V gene's germline CDR1 is KGHSH and CDR2 LQKENI. CDR3 length: 12 residues. With 0 bases clipped from V and 12 bases from J, the junction kept 5 bases outside the gene matches. The CDR3 loop reads CASSPPSGEGYF. As DNA, the CDR3 is TGTGCCAGCTCACCACCGAGCGGGGAGGGGTACTTC.

The chain uses TRBV9 and TRBJ2-1; D is unclear. There are 17 residues in the CDR3. Between the trimmed V and J ends, which lost 1 base and 4 bases, there was a span of 18 bases. Germline values: CDR1 SGDLS, CDR2 YYNGEE. The CDR3 here is CASSVRSNSFSYNEQFF. In DNA, the CDR3 is TGTGCCAGCAGCGTACGCTCAAATAGTTTTTCATACAATGAGCAGTTCTTC.

This chain uses TRBV18 with TRBJ2-7, with TRBD2 matching 11 bases. The V segment lost 5 bases and the J segment 2 bases; nucleotides outside the gene matches: 8. This CDR3 is 16 amino acids long. Germline V gene data show CDR1 as KGHSH and CDR2 as LQKENI. CDR3 coding DNA: TGTGCCAGCTCATCCATGGGACTAGCGGTCGCCTACGAGCAGTACTTC. This sequence encodes CASSSMGLAVAYEQYF.

This clone was seen a few times. The V call is TRBV30, the J call TRBJ2-3; TRBD2 might be the D (6 bases). The length of the CDR3 is 12 residues. Germline lookup yields CDR1 GTSNPN and CDR2 SVGIG (reference sequence). V lost 2 bases and J lost 6, with 9 bases in between. The CDR3: CAWSLGGDTQYF. The DNA for the CDR3 is TGTGCCTGGAGTCTTGGGGGGGATACGCAGTATTTT.

V gene TRBV7-2 combines with J gene TRBJ2-3; unclear D gene. There are 14 residues in the CDR3. V was trimmed by 0 bases and J by 1 base, leaving 5 bases between them. The germline gives CDR1 SGHTA, CDR2 FQGNSA. CDR3 bases: TGTGCCAGCAGCTTAGCCCCGGGCACAGATACGCAGTATTTT. It encodes CASSLAPGTDTQYF.

Ten or more counts support this clone. V is TRBV18 and J is TRBJ2-1, with 15 bases that match TRBD2. J was trimmed by 8 bases and V by 3 bases; bases with no gene match: 8. Germline V gene data show CDR1 as KGHSH and CDR2 as LQKENI. This CDR3 contains 17 residues. The CDR3 loop is CASSPFGLAGGNYEQFF. The CDR3 nucleotides read TGTGCCAGCTCACCTTTTGGACTAGCGGGAGGGAACTATGAGCAGTTCTTC.